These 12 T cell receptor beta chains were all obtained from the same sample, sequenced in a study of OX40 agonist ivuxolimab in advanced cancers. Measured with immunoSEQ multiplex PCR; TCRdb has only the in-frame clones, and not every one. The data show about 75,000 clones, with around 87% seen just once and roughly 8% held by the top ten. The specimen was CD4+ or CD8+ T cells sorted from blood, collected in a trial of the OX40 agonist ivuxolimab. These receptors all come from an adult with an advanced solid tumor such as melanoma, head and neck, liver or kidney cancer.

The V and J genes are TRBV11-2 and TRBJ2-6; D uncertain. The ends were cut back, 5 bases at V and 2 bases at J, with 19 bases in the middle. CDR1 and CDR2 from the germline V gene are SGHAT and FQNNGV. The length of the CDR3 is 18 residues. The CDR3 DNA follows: TGTGCCAGCAGCAAAACACTGGGCTTGTGGACTGGGGCCAACGTCCTGACTTTC. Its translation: CASSKTLGLWTGANVLTF.

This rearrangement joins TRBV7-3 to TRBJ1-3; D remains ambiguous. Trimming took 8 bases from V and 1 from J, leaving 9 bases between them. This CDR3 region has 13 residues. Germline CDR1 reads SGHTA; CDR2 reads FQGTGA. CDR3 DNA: TGTGCCAGCGCGGCAGCTTCTGGAAACACCATATATTTT. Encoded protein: CASAAASGNTIYF.

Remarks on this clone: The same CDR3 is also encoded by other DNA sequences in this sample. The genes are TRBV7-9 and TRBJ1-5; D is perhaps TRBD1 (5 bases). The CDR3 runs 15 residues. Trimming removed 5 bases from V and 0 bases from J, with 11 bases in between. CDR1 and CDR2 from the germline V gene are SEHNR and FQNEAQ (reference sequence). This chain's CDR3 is CASSLDSYSNQPQHF. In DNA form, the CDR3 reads TGTGCCAGCAGCCTAGACAGTTATAGCAATCAGCCCCAGCATTTT. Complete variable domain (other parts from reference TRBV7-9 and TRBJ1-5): DTGVSQNPRHKITKRGQNVTFRCDPISEHNRLYWYRQTLGQGPEFLTYFQNEAQLEKSRLLSDRFSAERPKGSFSTLEIQRTEQGDSAMYLCASSLDSYSNQPQHFGDGTRLSIL.

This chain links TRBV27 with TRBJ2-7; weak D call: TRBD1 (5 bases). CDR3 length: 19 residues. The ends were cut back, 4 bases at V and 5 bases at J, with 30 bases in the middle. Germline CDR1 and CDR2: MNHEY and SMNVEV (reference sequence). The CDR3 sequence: CASSSHPFQASGLVHEQYF. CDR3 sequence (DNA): TGTGCCAGCAGTTCACACCCCTTCCAAGCGTCAGGGTTAGTACACGAGCAGTACTTC.

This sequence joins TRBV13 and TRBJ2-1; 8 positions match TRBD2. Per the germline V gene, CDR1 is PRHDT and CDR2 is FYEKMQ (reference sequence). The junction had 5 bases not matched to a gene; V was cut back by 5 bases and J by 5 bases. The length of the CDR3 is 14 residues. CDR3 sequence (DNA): TGTGCCAGCAGCATTAGCGGGGCAGACAATGAGCAGTTCTTC. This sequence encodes CASSISGADNEQFF.

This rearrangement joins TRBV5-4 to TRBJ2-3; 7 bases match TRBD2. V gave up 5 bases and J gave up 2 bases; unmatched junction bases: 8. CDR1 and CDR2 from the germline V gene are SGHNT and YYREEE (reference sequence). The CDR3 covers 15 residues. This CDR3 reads CASRGGLADTDTQYF. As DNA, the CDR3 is TGTGCCAGCAGGGGAGGGCTAGCAGACACAGATACGCAGTATTTT.

The CDR3 DNA is TGTGCCACCGCAGGGGGCTTGAACTATGGCTACACCTTC. This encodes CATAGGLNYGYTF. The chain links TRBV2 to TRBJ1-2; 8 nucleotides align to TRBD1. The V and J ends lost 10 bases and 2 bases, in that order; junction bases with no gene match: 6. CDR3 length: 13 amino acids. Germline CDR1 reads SNHLY; CDR2 reads FYNNEI.

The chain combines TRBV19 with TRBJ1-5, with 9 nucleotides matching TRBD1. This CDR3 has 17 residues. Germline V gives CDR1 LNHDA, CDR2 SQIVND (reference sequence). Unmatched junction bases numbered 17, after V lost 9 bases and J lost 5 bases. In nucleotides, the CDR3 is TGTGCCAGCAAAACCAATGAGGGACAGGGAGGGTATCAGCCCCAGCATTTT. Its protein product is CASKTNEGQGGYQPQHF.

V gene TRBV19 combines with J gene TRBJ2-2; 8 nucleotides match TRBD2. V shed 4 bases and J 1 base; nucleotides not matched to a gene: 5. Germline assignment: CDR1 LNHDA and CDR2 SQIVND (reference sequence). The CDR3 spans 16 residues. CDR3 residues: CASSTGLAGNTGELFF. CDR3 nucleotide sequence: TGTGCCAGTAGTACAGGACTAGCAGGGAACACCGGGGAGCTGTTTTTT. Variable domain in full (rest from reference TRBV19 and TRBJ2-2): DGGITQSPKYLFRKEGQNVTLSCEQNLNHDAMYWYRQDPGQGLRLIYYSQIVNDFQKGDIAEGYSVSREKKESFPLTVTSAQKNPTAFYLCASSTGLAGNTGELFFGEGSRLTVL.

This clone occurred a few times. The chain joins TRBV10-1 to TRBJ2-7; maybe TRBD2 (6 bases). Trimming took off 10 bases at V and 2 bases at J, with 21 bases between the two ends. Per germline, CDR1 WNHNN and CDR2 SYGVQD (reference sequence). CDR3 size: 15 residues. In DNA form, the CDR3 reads TGCGCCACCAGAGAAGGTCTTAGCGGACCCTACGAGCAGTACTTC. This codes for CATREGLSGPYEQYF.

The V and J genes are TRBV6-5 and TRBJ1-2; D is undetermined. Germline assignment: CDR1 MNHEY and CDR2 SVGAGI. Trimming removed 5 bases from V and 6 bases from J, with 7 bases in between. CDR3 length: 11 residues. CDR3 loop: CASSDLDGYTF. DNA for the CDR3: TGTGCCAGCAGTGACCTAGATGGCTACACCTTC.

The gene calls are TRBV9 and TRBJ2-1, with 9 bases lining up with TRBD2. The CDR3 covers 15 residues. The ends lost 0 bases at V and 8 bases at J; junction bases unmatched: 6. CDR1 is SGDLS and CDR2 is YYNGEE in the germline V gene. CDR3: CASSVVAGGPHEQFF. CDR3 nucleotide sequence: TGTGCCAGCAGCGTAGTGGCGGGGGGGCCCCATGAGCAGTTCTTC.